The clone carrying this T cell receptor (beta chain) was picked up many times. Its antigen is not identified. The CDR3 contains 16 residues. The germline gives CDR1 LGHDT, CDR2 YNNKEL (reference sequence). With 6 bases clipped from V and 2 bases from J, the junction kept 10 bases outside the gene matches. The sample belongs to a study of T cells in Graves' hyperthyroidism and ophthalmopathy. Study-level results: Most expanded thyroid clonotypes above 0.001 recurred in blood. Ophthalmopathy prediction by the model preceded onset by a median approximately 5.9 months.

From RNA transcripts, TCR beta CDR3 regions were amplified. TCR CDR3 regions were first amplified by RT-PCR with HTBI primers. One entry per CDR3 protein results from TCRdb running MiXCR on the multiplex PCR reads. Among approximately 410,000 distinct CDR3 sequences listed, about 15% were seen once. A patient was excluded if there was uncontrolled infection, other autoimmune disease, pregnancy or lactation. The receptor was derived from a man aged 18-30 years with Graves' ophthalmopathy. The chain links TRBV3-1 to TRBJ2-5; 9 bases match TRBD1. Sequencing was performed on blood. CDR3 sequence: CASRRHGTGTQETQYF. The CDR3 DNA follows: TGTGCCAGCAGGCGACACGGGACAGGGACTCAAGAGACCCAGTACTTC.